This TCR beta chain originates from a study of blood T cell repertoires in COVID-19. Across the study: Spain, Italy and the United States supplied samples that represented acute and convalescent COVID-19.

With 3 bases removed from V and 3 bases from J, the gap between germline ends came to 14 bases. The CDR3 runs to 14 residues. Germline V lookup: CDR1 DFQATT, CDR2 SNEGSKA (reference sequence). Original processing methods: Nucleated cell number was recorded as an estimate derived from reference gene primer amplification. Produced via immunoSEQ multiplex PCR; TCRdb's table is partial and in-frame only. D and trimming come from the DNA, and the V and J calls and clone size come from that table. The table lists some 380,000 clones, 70% to 90% of them singletons. Sample: PBMCs or T cells enriched from blood (not recorded which). The chain couples TRBV20-1 to TRBJ1-1; D is uncertain. The source of this sequence is a middle-aged woman with acute COVID-19. For the CDR3, the DNA is TGCAGTGCTAGTTATTCCAGGTTTGACACTGAAGCTTTCTTT. Protein sequence: CSASYSRFDTEAFF.